The rows below give T cell receptor beta chains drawn from one sample of a study of T cells after yellow fever vaccination. TCRdb analysed the 5' RACE reads with MiXCR anew, one entry per CDR3 protein. The sample has around 200,000 distinct CDR3 sequences; 11% are singletons. Source: CD8+ T cells sorted from PBMCs, taken 15 days after the yellow fever booster vaccination. Receptor source: a man aged 18 to 29 who received the YFV17D yellow fever vaccine. CDR3s include the opening cysteine and the closing phenylalanine or tryptophan. D genes are given only for firm matches. Only some rows state a clone size, as once, few, many or a class for expanded clones.

clone size: few
D gene: TRBD2
J gene: TRBJ2-1
V gene: TRBV4-1
CDR3 protein: CASSQLAGEVSSYNEQFF
CDR3 DNA: TGCGCCAGCAGCCAGCTAGCGGGGGAGGTTAGCTCCTACAATGAGCAGTTCTTC

clone size: NA
D gene: NA
J gene: TRBJ1-6
V gene: TRBV23-1
CDR3 protein: CASSGKEFSSYNSPLHF
CDR3 DNA: TGCGCCAGCAGTGGAAAAGAGTTTAGCTCCTATAATTCACCCCTCCACTTT

clone size: few
D gene: TRBD2
J gene: TRBJ2-5
V gene: TRBV9
CDR3 protein: CASSSRLAGGYQETQYF
CDR3 DNA: TGTGCCAGCAGCTCCCGTCTGGCGGGGGGTTACCAAGAGACCCAGTACTTC

clone size: many
D gene: NA
J gene: TRBJ2-5
V gene: TRBV7-3
CDR3 protein: CASSLTPERTETQYF
CDR3 DNA: TGTGCCAGCAGCTTAACGCCCGAAAGAACGGAGACCCAGTACTTC

clone size: few
D gene: NA
J gene: TRBJ2-3
V gene: TRBV29-1
CDR3 protein: CSVERGSDTQYF
CDR3 DNA: TGCAGCGTTGAAAGGGGCTCAGATACGCAGTATTTT

clone size: few
D gene: NA
J gene: TRBJ2-3
V gene: TRBV12-5
CDR3 protein: CASGLTGRLDTTDTQYF
CDR3 DNA: TGTGCTAGTGGGCTCACAGGCCGATTGGATACCACAGATACGCAGTATTTT

clone size: few
D gene: NA
J gene: TRBJ2-1
V gene: TRBV10-2
CDR3 protein: CASSERVQGREQFF
CDR3 DNA: TGCGCCAGCAGTGAAAGGGTACAGGGACGAGAGCAGTTCTTC

clone size: NA
D gene: NA
J gene: TRBJ1-6
V gene: TRBV27
CDR3 protein: CASRWGSYNSPLHF
CDR3 DNA: TGTGCCAGCCGTTGGGGCTCCTATAATTCACCCCTCCACTTT

clone size: few
D gene: NA
J gene: TRBJ2-1
V gene: TRBV29-1
CDR3 protein: CSAGTRVSYNEQFF
CDR3 DNA: TGCAGCGCCGGAACCAGGGTCTCCTACAATGAGCAGTTCTTC

clone size: NA
D gene: TRBD1
J gene: TRBJ1-2
V gene: TRBV5-1
CDR3 protein: CASSLMGTENYGYTF
CDR3 DNA: TGCGCCAGCAGCTTGATGGGGACAGAGAACTATGGCTACACCTTC

clone size: NA
D gene: NA
J gene: TRBJ1-2
V gene: TRBV7-9
CDR3 protein: CASSPDGTKVF
CDR3 DNA: TGTGCCAGCAGCCCCGACGGGACAAAGGTGTTC

clone size: NA
D gene: NA
J gene: TRBJ1-5
V gene: TRBV5-1
CDR3 protein: CASSLSGVQPQHF
CDR3 DNA: TGCGCCAGCAGCTTGTCAGGGGTCCAGCCCCAGCATTTT

clone size: few
D gene: NA
J gene: TRBJ1-1
V gene: TRBV29-1
CDR3 protein: CSVDGGIGMNTEAFF
CDR3 DNA: TGCAGTGTCGATGGGGGGATCGGCATGAACACTGAAGCTTTCTTT

clone size: few
D gene: TRBD1
J gene: TRBJ1-4
V gene: TRBV20-1
CDR3 protein: CSAIGTGATNEKLFF
CDR3 DNA: TGCAGTGCTATCGGGACAGGTGCAACTAATGAAAAACTGTTTTTT

clone size: NA
D gene: NA
J gene: TRBJ2-7
V gene: TRBV11-2
CDR3 protein: CASSLLTYEQYF
CDR3 DNA: TGTGCCAGCAGCCTACTGACCTACGAGCAGTACTTC

clone size: few
D gene: TRBD1
J gene: TRBJ1-1
V gene: TRBV10-3
CDR3 protein: CAIRGQGPLSEAFF
CDR3 DNA: TGTGCCATCAGGGGACAGGGGCCTCTCTCTGAAGCTTTCTTT

clone size: NA
D gene: TRBD1
J gene: TRBJ2-5
V gene: TRBV20-1
CDR3 protein: CSATDRVSLETQYF
CDR3 DNA: TGCAGTGCTACGGACAGGGTGTCCCTAGAGACCCAGTACTTC

clone size: few
D gene: NA
J gene: TRBJ1-2
V gene: TRBV27
CDR3 protein: CASSLSSAGGYTF
CDR3 DNA: TGTGCCAGCAGTTTATCGTCCGCTGGTGGCTACACCTTC

clone size: few
D gene: NA
J gene: TRBJ2-1
V gene: TRBV4-3
CDR3 protein: CASSQDWLGEQFF
CDR3 DNA: TGCGCCAGCAGCCAGGACTGGTTAGGTGAGCAGTTCTTC

clone size: NA
D gene: TRBD1
J gene: TRBJ1-2
V gene: TRBV20-1
CDR3 protein: CSAATGEGYTF
CDR3 DNA: TGCAGTGCAGCGACAGGGGAAGGCTACACCTTC

clone size: NA
D gene: TRBD2
J gene: TRBJ2-7
V gene: TRBV5-1
CDR3 protein: CASTSGTSHYEQYF
CDR3 DNA: TGCGCCTCGACCTCCGGGACTAGCCACTACGAGCAGTACTTC

clone size: few
D gene: NA
J gene: TRBJ2-3
V gene: TRBV27
CDR3 protein: CASSLILGGGTDTQYF
CDR3 DNA: TGTGCCAGCAGTTTGATCCTGGGGGGTGGAACAGATACGCAGTATTTT

clone size: NA
D gene: NA
J gene: TRBJ2-3
V gene: TRBV29-1
CDR3 protein: CSVAESSTDTQYF
CDR3 DNA: TGCAGCGTGGCAGAATCTAGCACAGATACGCAGTATTTT

clone size: few
D gene: TRBD1
J gene: TRBJ1-2
V gene: TRBV27
CDR3 protein: CASSLSPGQGIRGYTF
CDR3 DNA: TGTGCCAGCAGTCTCTCGCCTGGACAGGGAATTCGTGGCTACACCTTC

clone size: NA
D gene: NA
J gene: TRBJ1-4
V gene: TRBV27
CDR3 protein: CASSFTGSQKLFF
CDR3 DNA: TGTGCCAGCAGTTTCACAGGGAGTCAAAAACTGTTTTTT

clone size: many
D gene: NA
J gene: TRBJ2-3
V gene: TRBV7-8
CDR3 protein: CASSMGYTGTLDTQYF
CDR3 DNA: TGTGCCAGCAGCATGGGATACACCGGGACCCTGGATACGCAGTATTTT

clone size: few
D gene: TRBD2
J gene: TRBJ2-1
V gene: TRBV27
CDR3 protein: CASSPAGGTYNEQFF
CDR3 DNA: TGTGCCAGCAGTCCAGCGGGGGGAACCTACAATGAGCAGTTCTTC

clone size: NA
D gene: NA
J gene: TRBJ2-5
V gene: TRBV23-1
CDR3 protein: CASSQGDYRDRQETQYF
CDR3 DNA: TGCGCCAGCAGTCAAGGGGATTACAGAGACCGACAAGAGACCCAGTACTTC

clone size: many
D gene: TRBD1
J gene: TRBJ1-1
V gene: TRBV7-8
CDR3 protein: CASSLVTGDTEAFF
CDR3 DNA: TGTGCCAGCAGCTTAGTTACAGGGGACACTGAAGCTTTCTTT

clone size: few
D gene: NA
J gene: TRBJ2-7
V gene: TRBV5-1
CDR3 protein: CASSLDAGGDEQYF
CDR3 DNA: TGCGCCAGCAGCTTGGACGCAGGGGGGGACGAGCAGTACTTC

clone size: few
D gene: NA
J gene: TRBJ2-7
V gene: TRBV15
CDR3 protein: CATSRDRRAHEQYF
CDR3 DNA: TGTGCCACCAGCAGAGATCGGAGAGCGCACGAGCAGTACTTC